This T cell receptor beta chain was captured by sequencing in a study of blood T cell repertoires in COVID-19. Study summary: Samples taken during acute and convalescent COVID-19 were collected in the United States, Italy and Spain. In each case, the material was cDNA or gDNA derived from T cells, B-cell-depleted T cells, or PBMCs.

Source study methods: It was from reference gene primer amplification that nucleated cell counts were estimated. Here immunoSEQ multiplex PCR was the method, and the copy in TCRdb shows in-frame clones only, minus some. For V, J and clone size, that table is used; D and trimming come from the DNA. The table includes around 50,000 clones, more than 85% detected once. V lost 6 bases to trimming and J lost 4 bases; unmatched junction nucleotides: 6. The CDR3 runs 14 residues. Germline CDR1 and CDR2: LNHDA and SQIVND (reference sequence). The chain combines TRBV19 with TRBJ1-2; 9 positions agree with TRBD1. The sequenced sample was peripheral blood. The source is a man aged 55-75 years with COVID-19, enrolled during active disease. The CDR3 sequence is CASRTTDRGYGYTF. In DNA, the CDR3 is TGTGCCAGTAGAACCACGGACAGGGGCTATGGCTACACCTTC.